The 20 T cell receptor beta chains listed next were all sequenced from one sample in a study of blood T cell repertoires in COVID-19. TCRdb keeps only in-frame clones here, not all; method: immunoSEQ multiplex PCR. The data show roughly 350,000 clones, 88% seen once. Sequences were obtained from peripheral blood. Receptor source: a woman in her fifties or sixties with active or convalescent COVID-19.

The rearrangement joins TRBV19 to TRBJ1-1; tentative D call: TRBD1 (5 bases). Trimming shortened V by 4 bases and J by 4 bases, and 16 bases separated the two germline ends. CDR3 size: 15 residues. Per the germline V gene, CDR1 is LNHDA and CDR2 is SQIVND (reference sequence). Here the CDR3 reads CASSSSGDWSTEAFF. In nucleotides, the CDR3 is TGTGCCAGTAGTAGCAGCGGGGACTGGAGCACTGAAGCTTTCTTT.

The V call is TRBV3-1 (or the pseudogene TRBV3-2), the J call TRBJ2-1; D uncertain. Germline V gives CDR1 LGHDT, CDR2 YNNKEL (reference sequence). V was cut by 4 bases and J by 0 bases, with 13 bases left in between. The length of the CDR3 is 16 residues. The CDR3 DNA reads as TGTGCCAGCAGCCTCCCCCCTTGGAGCTCCTACAATGAGCAGTTCTTC. Its protein product is CASSLPPWSSYNEQFF.

The rearrangement links TRBV6-5 to TRBJ1-2; TRBD1 matches at 8 bases. There are 15 residues in the CDR3. CDR1 is MNHEY and CDR2 is SVGAGI in the germline V gene. The junction had 9 bases not matched to a gene; V was cut back by 4 bases and J by 5 bases. The CDR3 here is CASSSPGQDSYGYTF. The CDR3 DNA is TGTGCCAGCAGTTCTCCGGGACAGGATTCTTATGGCTACACCTTC.

The rearrangement joins TRBV12-5 to TRBJ2-2, with a weak D call TRBD2 (5 bases). CDR3 length: 16 residues. Germline values: CDR1 LGHNT, CDR2 FRNRAP. V dropped 6 bases and J dropped 7 bases, with 21 bases sitting between them. For the CDR3, the DNA is TGTGCTAGTGGCCGCTTCCGGGAATGGAAGGGCGGGGAGCTGTTTTTT. Translation: CASGRFREWKGGELFF.

This clone was seen a single time. This sequence joins TRBV18 and TRBJ2-7, with 13 positions matching TRBD2. Per germline, CDR1 KGHSH and CDR2 LQKENI. The CDR3 loop spans 17 amino acids. With V trimmed by 5 bases and J by 3 bases, 10 bases remained unmatched. For the CDR3, the DNA is TGTGCCAGCTCAGCTGGGACTAGCGGGATAATTCACTACGAGCAGTACTTC. It is translated as CASSAGTSGIIHYEQYF.

This clone was found a few times. This chain joins TRBV6-5 and TRBJ2-7, with D perhaps TRBD2 (6 bases). CDR1 is MNHEY and CDR2 is SVGAGI in the germline V gene. Trimming cost V 8 bases and J 0 bases, with 11 bases left between them. The CDR3 is made up of 13 amino acids. The CDR3 loop reads CASGDWSSYEQYF. CDR3 nucleotides: TGTGCCAGCGGGGACTGGAGCTCCTACGAGCAGTACTTC.

V and J are TRBV27 and TRBJ1-5; possible D gene TRBD1, 5 bases. Germline V CDR1 and CDR2: MNHEY, SMNVEV (reference sequence). V was cut by 3 bases and J by 2 bases, with 8 bases left in between. The CDR3 length is 14 residues. The CDR3 nucleotides are TGTGCCAGCAGTTTCAAAGGGGGCAATCAGCCCCAGCATTTT. Protein sequence: CASSFKGGNQPQHF.

The chain's CDR3 is CASSPSGRPYNEQFF. The DNA of the CDR3 is TGTGCCAGCAGTCCCAGCGGGAGACCCTACAATGAGCAGTTCTTC. V usage is TRBV11-2 and J usage is TRBJ2-1; the match to TRBD2 covers 8 bases. CDR1 is SGHAT, CDR2 FQNNGV, per germline. The V and J ends lost 6 bases and 2 bases, in that order; junction bases with no gene match: 6. The CDR3 totals 15 residues.

This clone is a singleton in its sample. The chain has TRBV25-1 and TRBJ1-1; 7 bases are a match to TRBD1. This CDR3 has 14 residues. The V gene's germline CDR1 is MGHDK and CDR2 SYGVNS. The trim removed 6 bases at V and 0 bases at J, leaving 4 bases unmatched. The chain's CDR3 is CASRTGPVNTEAFF. The CDR3 DNA sequence: TGTGCCAGCAGGACAGGGCCAGTGAACACTGAAGCTTTCTTT.

The chain is built from TRBV19 and TRBJ2-1; TRBD2 agrees at 16 bases. The CDR3 is 16 amino acids. Germline assignment: CDR1 LNHDA and CDR2 SQIVND (reference sequence). V gave up 3 bases and J gave up 7 bases; unmatched junction bases: 3. This CDR3 reads CASSIGTSGGANEQFF. The CDR3 DNA sequence: TGTGCCAGTAGTATTGGGACTAGCGGGGGGGCGAATGAGCAGTTCTTC.

The rearrangement uses TRBV27 and TRBJ1-5; TRBD1 is a possible D gene (6 bases). V lost 6 bases and J 5 bases, leaving 11 bases between the germline ends. From germline, CDR1 is MNHEY and CDR2 SMNVEV (reference sequence). CDR3 size: 13 residues. The CDR3 bases are TGTGCCAGCAGGGGGACATACGATCAGCCCCAGCATTTT. This translates into CASRGTYDQPQHF.

The chain joins TRBV5-1 to TRBJ2-1, with TRBD1 identical over 7 bases. The CDR3 sequence is 15 residues long. V lost 4 bases and J lost 9; bases outside the gene matches: 13. The germline gives CDR1 SGHRS, CDR2 YFSETQ. The CDR3 region is CASSEDRPTRVEQFF. Here the CDR3 DNA reads TGCGCCAGCAGCGAGGACAGGCCCACCCGCGTTGAGCAGTTCTTC.

This sequence joins TRBV5-1 and TRBJ2-5; possible D gene TRBD2, 6 bases. Trimming removed 0 bases at V and 2 bases at J, with 8 bases between. The CDR3 length is 14 residues. Per the germline V gene, CDR1 is SGHRS and CDR2 is YFSETQ. The CDR3 here is CASSLVGRQETQYF. Here the CDR3 DNA reads TGCGCCAGCAGCTTGGTCGGGAGACAAGAGACCCAGTACTTC.

This clone appeared a single time. DNA for the CDR3: TGCGCCACCACCGAGACAGAGAATTCACCCCTCCACTTT. Translation: CATTETENSPLHF. The chain recombines TRBV5-1 with TRBJ1-6; D might be TRBD1 (5 bases). V lost 9 bases and J 7 bases, leaving 14 bases between the germline ends. The CDR3 spans 13 residues. In germline, CDR1 is SGHRS, CDR2 YFSETQ.

This clone has a single count. The chain recombines TRBV10-3 with TRBJ2-3; 10 bases fit TRBD2. This CDR3 contains 14 residues. Trimming at V came to 10 bases and at J to 1 base, leaving 5 bases not matched to a gene. Germline-derived CDR1 and CDR2 are ENHRY and SYGVKD. The CDR3 DNA is TGTGCCACCGCACTAGCGGGGCGCACAGATACGCAGTATTTT. Residues: CATALAGRTDTQYF.

This chain links TRBV7-2 with TRBJ1-5, with TRBD1 as a possible D gene (5 bases). There are 16 residues in the CDR3. Germline-derived CDR1 and CDR2 are SGHTA and FQGNSA. Trimming stripped 2 bases from V and 0 bases from J, with 11 bases between. In DNA form, the CDR3 reads TGTGCCAGCAGCTTATCCGGGGGGTATAGCAATCAGCCCCAGCATTTT. This encodes CASSLSGGYSNQPQHF.

The chain recombines TRBV3-1 (or the pseudogene TRBV3-2) with TRBJ2-4; 8 bases align to TRBD1. V lost 2 bases to trimming and J lost 6 bases; unmatched junction nucleotides: 3. The CDR3 is 14 residues long. Germline V gives CDR1 LGHDT, CDR2 YNNKEL (reference sequence). The CDR3 nucleotides read TGTGCCAGCAGCCAACAGGGGGCGGGAAACATTCAGTACTTC. Translating it yields CASSQQGAGNIQYF.

This chain joins TRBV5-8 and TRBJ1-6; D is undetermined. CDR3 length: 15 amino acids. Between the trimmed V and J ends, which lost 1 base and 7 bases, there was a span of 12 bases. The germline gives CDR1 SGHTS, CDR2 YDEGEE. CDR3 amino acids: CASSLSQTLNSPLHF. CDR3 DNA: TGTGCCAGCAGCTTGAGCCAGACTCTGAATTCACCCCTCCACTTT. Complete variable domain (other parts from reference TRBV5-8 and TRBJ1-6): EAGVTQSPTHLIKTRGQQATLRCSPISGHTSVYWYQQALGLGLQFLLWYDEGEERNRGNFPPRFSGRQFPNYSSELNVNALELEDSALYLCASSLSQTLNSPLHFGNGTRLTVT.

J is TRBJ1-6 and V is TRBV11-2; TRBD1 matches at 7 bases. This CDR3 spans 13 amino acids. The V and J ends lost 5 bases and 10 bases, in that order; junction bases with no gene match: 5. Per germline, CDR1 SGHAT and CDR2 FQNNGV. In nucleotides, the CDR3 is TGTGCCAGCAGCGGAGCAGGGGGATCACCCCTCCACTTT. Protein: CASSGAGGSPLHF.

This clone was detected only a few times. The chain has TRBV11-1 and TRBJ1-1, with D perhaps matching TRBD1 (6 bases). From germline, CDR1 is SGHAT and CDR2 FQDESV (reference sequence). There are 13 residues in the CDR3. V lost 5 bases and J lost 9, with 16 bases in between. The CDR3 is CASSRLGGSKAFF. The DNA of the CDR3 is TGTGCCAGCAGCCGCCTAGGGGGTTCAAAAGCTTTCTTT.